A single sample is the source of the 16 T cell receptor beta chains below, sequenced in a study of T cell repertoires in cytomegalovirus infection. TCRdb itself ran the reads through MiXCR, one entry per CDR3 protein. This sample carries about 200,000 distinct CDR3 sequences, roughly 9% of them seen once, and the ten largest clones take 4.6%. The sequenced material came from PBMCs. The receptors derive from a human donor in good health (CMV status not recorded). Some clones in this sample may be carry-over from other donors' samples.

The table lists this clonotype with many counts. This sequence joins TRBV28 and TRBJ1-1; TRBD1 might be the D (6 bases). Germline V gene data show CDR1 as MDHEN and CDR2 as SYDVKM. CDR3 length equals 15 residues. Trimming removed 6 bases from V and 1 base from J, with 15 bases in between. The CDR3 DNA reads as TGTGCCAGCAGACCAGCACAGGGATGGAACACTGAAGCTTTCTTT. Translated, it gives CASRPAQGWNTEAFF.

This clonotype was seen more than once but under ten times. The chain recombines TRBV28 with TRBJ1-1; D is perhaps TRBD1 (6 bases). The CDR3 is 14 residues long. The V and J ends lost 5 bases and 3 bases respectively, with 13 bases between them. Germline V lookup: CDR1 MDHEN, CDR2 SYDVKM. CDR3 loop: CASSQGTAYTEAFF. As DNA, the CDR3 is TGTGCCAGCAGTCAGGGGACGGCTTACACTGAAGCTTTCTTT.

A note on this clonotype: This likely comes from a read error, as the CDR3 has no conserved phenylalanine or tryptophan at its end. This sequence joins TRBV5-3 and TRBJ2-7; TRBD1 matches at 10 bases. TRBV5-3 is given ORF status, its function remaining uncertain. V was clipped by 8 bases and J by 3 bases; unmatched bases: 11. The CDR3 has 15 amino acids. The CDR3 is CASSAPGTGVYEQYY. The CDR3 DNA reads as TGTGCCAGCAGCGCTCCCGGGACAGGGGTCTACGAGCAGTACTAC.

This clonotype showed up many times. The CDR3, as DNA: TGTGCCAGCAGTTTAATGGGGTTAACCACCTACGAGCAGTACTTC. Its protein is CASSLMGLTTYEQYF. The genes are TRBV28 and TRBJ2-7; no clear D. Germline CDR1 is MDHEN and CDR2 is SYDVKM. The CDR3 extends over 15 amino acids. Trimming removed 2 bases from V and 2 bases from J, with 13 bases in between.

This clonotype was detected many times. The chain has TRBV4-3 and TRBJ2-6, with D possibly being TRBD2 (6 bases). Trimming cost V 2 bases and J 0 bases, with 8 bases left between them. This CDR3 spans 16 amino acids. The germline CDR1 and CDR2 sequences are LGHNA and YSLEER. The DNA for the CDR3 is TGCGCCAGCAGCCAAAGCGGGCACTCTGGGGCCAACGTCCTGACTTTC. The encoded protein is CASSQSGHSGANVLTF.

This sequence joins TRBV25-1 and TRBJ2-1; D perhaps matches TRBD2 (6 bases). Germline V gene data show CDR1 as MGHDK and CDR2 as SYGVNS. Between the trimmed V and J ends, which lost 7 bases and 8 bases, there was a span of 9 bases. The CDR3 totals 11 residues. For the CDR3, the DNA is TGTGCCAGCACCGGGAGCCATGAGCAGTTCTTC. Protein product: CASTGSHEQFF.

This clonotype has ten or more counts. The chain recombines TRBV28 with TRBJ1-2; a weak D match, TRBD1 (6 bases). V lost 1 base and J lost 6, with 12 bases in between. Germline loops: CDR1 MDHEN, CDR2 SYDVKM. CDR3 length equals 14 residues. CDR3 sequence reads: CASSLFSQGDGYTF. The CDR3 region has the DNA TGTGCCAGCAGTTTATTTTCACAGGGAGATGGCTACACCTTC.

This clonotype was seen at least ten times. The chain joins TRBV12-3 or TRBV12-4 to TRBJ2-1; 7 bases line up with TRBD2. V lost 4 bases, J lost 6 bases, and 15 bases stayed unmatched. The CDR3 is 17 residues long. This chain's CDR3 is CASSSPHTAGRSNEQFF. The CDR3 DNA is TGTGCCAGCAGTTCACCCCATACAGCGGGAAGAAGCAATGAGCAGTTCTTC.

This clonotype has at least ten counts. The rearrangement links TRBV20-1 to TRBJ2-3; a possible D gene is TRBD1 (6 bases). Germline CDR1 DFQATT, CDR2 SNEGSKA (reference sequence). The CDR3 sequence is 11 residues long. Trimming removed 6 bases at V and 6 bases at J, with 10 bases between. CDR3 sequence: CSARGYDTQYF. The CDR3 DNA reads TGCAGTGCCAGGGGCTATGATACGCAGTATTTT.

This clonotype came up a few times. The chain employs TRBV4-2 and TRBJ1-1, with TRBD1 as a possible D gene (5 bases). The CDR3 contains 16 residues. The ends were cut back, 1 base at V and 1 base at J, with 13 bases in the middle. Germline V CDR1 and CDR2: LGHNA, YNFKEQ. This CDR3 is CASSQGGGAGNTEAFF. The CDR3 nucleotides read TGTGCCAGCAGCCAAGGGGGAGGGGCTGGGAACACTGAAGCTTTCTTT.

This clonotype was found many times. J is TRBJ1-5 and V is TRBV12-3 or TRBV12-4; 11 nucleotides agree with TRBD1. J was trimmed by 0 bases and V by 6 bases; bases with no gene match: 10. The CDR3 is made up of 18 amino acids. This CDR3 is CASSAGTGGMYSNQPQHF. The CDR3 DNA is TGTGCCAGCAGCGCCGGGACAGGGGGGATGTATAGCAATCAGCCCCAGCATTTT.

As to this clonotype: It may be a read error: a sequence one base away is much more abundant. The V call is TRBV3-1, the J call TRBJ2-1, with 9 bases aligning to TRBD2. V dropped 1 base and J dropped 8; count of bases not matched to a gene: 6. The CDR3 extends over 15 amino acids. Germline CDR1 is LGHDT and CDR2 is YNNKEL (reference sequence). This CDR3 is CASSQAAGGSDEQFF. In DNA, the CDR3 is TGTGCCAGCAGCCAAGCAGCGGGAGGTTCTGATGAGCAGTTCTTC.

In this sample, this clonotype turned up many times. The chain combines TRBV28 with TRBJ1-1; the match to TRBD1 covers 9 bases. Germline values: CDR1 MDHEN, CDR2 SYDVKM. V was clipped by 6 bases and J by 1 base; unmatched bases: 3. The CDR3 spans 14 residues. For the CDR3, the DNA is TGTGCCAGCAGCGGGACAGGGTGGAACACTGAAGCTTTCTTT. Translation gives CASSGTGWNTEAFF.

This clonotype has ten or more counts. The chain has TRBV7-2 and TRBJ1-1; D may be TRBD1 (6 bases). Trimming removed 1 base from V and 4 bases from J, with 13 bases in between. The CDR3 is made up of 15 amino acids. Germline CDR1 SGHTA, CDR2 FQGNSA. CDR3 bases: TGTGCCAGCAGCTTAGACAGGGTTAGGAGCACTGAAGCTTTCTTT. Protein: CASSLDRVRSTEAFF.

This clonotype was detected ten times or more. The rearrangement joins TRBV7-2 to TRBJ2-5; D is unresolved. The CDR3 contains 15 residues. The germline CDR1 and CDR2 sequences are SGHTA and FQGNSA. V shed 1 base and J shed 3 bases, with 12 bases lying between them. As DNA, the CDR3 is TGTGCCAGCAGCTTAGTGGTCGGTCTAAAAGAGACCCAGTACTTC. Protein product: CASSLVVGLKETQYF.

This clonotype occurred a few times. This rearrangement joins TRBV6-2 or TRBV6-3 to TRBJ2-5; 10 positions agree with TRBD1. CDR3 length: 15 residues. The V gene end was trimmed by 6 bases and the J gene end by 2 bases; junction bases not matched to a gene: 6. CDR1 is MNHEY, CDR2 SVGEGT, per germline. The CDR3 sequence: CASRLDRGSQETQYF. The DNA for the CDR3 is TGTGCCAGCAGATTGGACAGGGGGTCACAAGAGACCCAGTACTTC.